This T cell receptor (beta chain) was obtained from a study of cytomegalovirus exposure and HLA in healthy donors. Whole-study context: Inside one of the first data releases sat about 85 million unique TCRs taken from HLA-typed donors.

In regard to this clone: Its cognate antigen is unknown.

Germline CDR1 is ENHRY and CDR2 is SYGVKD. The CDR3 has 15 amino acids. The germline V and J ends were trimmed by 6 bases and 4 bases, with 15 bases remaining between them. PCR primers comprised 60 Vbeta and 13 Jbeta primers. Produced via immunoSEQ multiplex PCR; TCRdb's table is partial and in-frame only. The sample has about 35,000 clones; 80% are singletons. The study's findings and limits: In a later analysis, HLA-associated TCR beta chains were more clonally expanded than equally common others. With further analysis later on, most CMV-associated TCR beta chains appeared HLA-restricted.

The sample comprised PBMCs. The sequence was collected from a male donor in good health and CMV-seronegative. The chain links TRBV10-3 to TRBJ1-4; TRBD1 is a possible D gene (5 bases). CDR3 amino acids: CAISLSGAGNEKLFF. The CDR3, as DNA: TGTGCCATCAGCCTCAGTGGGGCCGGTAATGAAAAACTGTTTTTT.